This T cell receptor (beta chain) originates from a study of cytomegalovirus exposure and HLA in healthy donors. Sequencing was performed with immunoSEQ multiplex PCR; in TCRdb, only in-frame clones are kept and a portion is missing. The profile shows about 240,000 clones, more than 75% of them singletons. Germline CDR1 reads KGHSH; CDR2 reads LQKENI. Trimming shortened V by 8 bases and J by 6 bases, and 19 bases separated the two germline ends. The CDR3 loop spans 14 amino acids. The gene calls are TRBV18 and TRBJ1-1; D remains ambiguous. This receptor was identified in a woman aged 25 to 39 in good health and CMV-seropositive. The specimen was PBMCs. For the CDR3, the DNA is TGTGCCAGCCCCAGATCGGTTGGAGGCGCTGAAGCTTTCTTT. The encoded protein is CASPRSVGGAEAFF. The full variable domain, completed using reference TRBV18 and TRBJ1-1, is NAGVMQNPRHLVRRRGQEARLRCSPMKGHSHVYWYRQLPEEGLKFMVYLQKENIIDESGMPKERFSAEFPKEGPSILRIQQVVRGDSAAYFCASPRSVGGAEAFFGQGTRLTVV.